These T cell receptor beta chains were read from a single sample in a study of T cell repertoires in cytomegalovirus infection. TCRdb reprocessed the reads with MiXCR, giving one entry per CDR3 protein. Of under 350,000 distinct CDR3 sequences in the sample, 8% to 10% were seen once. The sequenced material came from PBMCs. The receptors derive from a human donor in good health (CMV status not recorded). Some clones in this sample may be carry-over from other donors' samples. CDR3s include the opening cysteine and the closing phenylalanine or tryptophan. The order of the fields is J gene, V gene, D gene, clone size, CDR3 DNA, CDR3 protein. D genes are given only for firm matches. Size is stated for part of the rows, as once, few or many counts, or as a class when the clone is expanded.

TRBJ1-1 TRBV12-3/TRBV12-4 . many TGTGCCAGCAGCCTCAGGGATTCCGCTGAAGCTTTCTTT CASSLRDSAEAFF
TRBJ2-1 TRBV7-9 TRBD1 many TGTGCCAGCAGCTTAGTGCAGGGAGACAGGGGGCATGAGCAGTTCTTC CASSLVQGDRGHEQFF
TRBJ1-3 TRBV27 . . TGTGCCAGCAGTTTCCCCGGGCCCGGGGATGGAAACACCATATATTTT CASSFPGPGDGNTIYF
TRBJ1-2 TRBV4-2 . . TGTGCCAGCAGCCAAGGGTCTTCAGGATATGGCTACACCTTC CASSQGSSGYGYTF
TRBJ2-1 TRBV12-3/TRBV12-4 . . TGTGCCAGCAGCCACGGGAATGAGCAGTCCTTC CASSHGNEQSF
TRBJ1-1 TRBV12-3/TRBV12-4 TRBD1 many TGTGCCAGCAGTTCAAAGGGACAGCTGAACACTGAAGCTTTCTTT CASSSKGQLNTEAFF
TRBJ2-1 TRBV12-3/TRBV12-4 TRBD2 few TGTGCCAGCAGTTGGGAGCGGGAAGACAATGAGCAGTTCTTC CASSWEREDNEQFF
TRBJ2-3 TRBV2 . few TGTGCCAGCAGGGGAAGGGACCCCAAGTATTTT CASRGRDPKYF
TRBJ1-6 TRBV7-3 . . TGTGCCAGCAGCTTAACCGGGACTGGGCCTAATTCACCCCTCCACTTT CASSLTGTGPNSPLHF
TRBJ1-5 TRBV4-2 . . TGTGCCAGCAGCCAAGATGCAGGGAGCAATCAGCCCCAGCATTTT CASSQDAGSNQPQHF
TRBJ2-6 TRBV6-2/TRBV6-3 . few TGTGCCAGCAGTTATTTGGGCTTTGGTTTGAGGGCCAACGTCCTGACTTTC CASSYLGFGLRANVLTF
TRBJ1-5 TRBV12-3/TRBV12-4 . few TGTGCCAGCAGTTTAGATGGGCAATCAAGCAATCAGCCCCAGCATTTT CASSLDGQSSNQPQHF
TRBJ2-1 TRBV7-9 TRBD1 many TGTGCCAGCAGCTTTACTCCCGGGACAGGGGATGTCGAGCAGTTCTTC CASSFTPGTGDVEQFF
TRBJ2-7 TRBV28 TRBD1 once TGTGCCAGCAGTTTTGGGGGACAGGTCCACGAGCAGTACTTC CASSFGGQVHEQYF
TRBJ1-1 TRBV12-3/TRBV12-4 TRBD1 . TGTGCCAGCAGAAACTCAGGGGGCAACACTGAAGCTTTCTTT CASRNSGGNTEAFF
TRBJ1-1 TRBV19 . . TGTGCCAGTAGTATAGCGGGTGTGGGTCCCCCCTACACTGAAGCTTTCTTT CASSIAGVGPPYTEAFF
TRBJ2-5 TRBV7-2 . many TGTGCCAGCAGCTTAGGGGGTACCCAGTACTTC CASSLGGTQYF
TRBJ2-6 TRBV19 . many TGTGCCAGTAGTATAGACTTCCTCTCTGGGGCCAACGTCCTGACTTTC CASSIDFLSGANVLTF
TRBJ2-2 TRBV7-2 . many TGTGCCAGCAGCTTAGGGGGGAACACCGGGGAGCTGTTTTTT CASSLGGNTGELFF
TRBJ2-5 TRBV11-3 . . TGTGCCAGCAGTTCCTCGGTTAGCCCGCTAGAGACCCAGTACTTC CASSSSVSPLETQYF
TRBJ2-7 TRBV7-2 TRBD1 many TGTGCCAGCAGCTTACATGGACAGGACCGTTACGAGCAGTACTTC CASSLHGQDRYEQYF
TRBJ1-4 TRBV7-2 . many TGTGCCTCCGGGGGGGGGCGAAATGAAAAACTGTTTTTT CASGGGRNEKLFF
TRBJ2-1 TRBV6-2/TRBV6-3 TRBD1 . TGTGCCAGCAGTATGGGACAGGGCGACAATGAGCAGTTCTTC CASSMGQGDNEQFF
TRBJ2-5 TRBV15 TRBD2 few TGTGCCACCAGCAGAGGGATCAGCGGGGGGTTGGAGACCCAGTACTTC CATSRGISGGLETQYF
TRBJ2-7 TRBV11-2 . few TGTGCCAGCAGCTTAGAACTAGTCCCAAGCTACGAGCAGTACTTC CASSLELVPSYEQYF
TRBJ2-2 TRBV19 . . TGTGCCAGTAGTATTTGGGGAAACACCGGGGAGCTGTTTTTT CASSIWGNTGELFF
TRBJ2-3 TRBV6-5 . few TGTGCCAGCAGTTACTCGACCAGCGGGACAACAGATACGCAGTATTTT CASSYSTSGTTDTQYF
TRBJ2-7 TRBV4-1 . many TGCGCCAGCAGCCCCTTCGTGGCTCCCTACGAGCAGTACTTC CASSPFVAPYEQYF
TRBJ1-5 TRBV7-3 . few TGTGCCAGCAGCTTACAGACGGGGATGGCCCAGCATTTT CASSLQTGMAQHF
TRBJ1-6 TRBV7-9 TRBD1 many TGTGCCAGCAGCTTAACAGGGGTGCCCCTCCACTTT CASSLTGVPLHF
TRBJ2-1 TRBV11-1 . many TGTGCCAGCAGCTTAGGGCTCAATGAGCAGTTCTTC CASSLGLNEQFF
TRBJ2-1 TRBV28 . many TGTGCCAGCCACCACGAGAGAGATGAGCAGTTCTTC CASHHERDEQFF
TRBJ1-1 TRBV7-9 TRBD1 many TGTGCCAGCAGCTTAGCGGGACAGCCGAACACTGAAGCTTTCTTT CASSLAGQPNTEAFF
TRBJ2-7 TRBV7-2 . many TGTGCCAGCAGCTTAGTGGGAACAGGGACCTACGAGCAGTACTTC CASSLVGTGTYEQYF
TRBJ2-1 TRBV15 . many TGTGCCACCAGCAGAGTCCTAGCCGACTACAATGAGCAGTTCTTC CATSRVLADYNEQFF
TRBJ1-1 TRBV6-2/TRBV6-3 . few TGTGCCAGCAGTTACGCCCGGACGGGGACTGAAGCTTTCTTT CASSYARTGTEAFF
TRBJ2-3 TRBV27 . few TGTGCCAGCTGGGCCATAAGCACAGATACGCAGTATTTT CASWAISTDTQYF
TRBJ2-7 TRBV12-3/TRBV12-4 . few TGTGCCAGCCTCCGGGGGCCCTCCTACGAGCAGTACTTC CASLRGPSYEQYF
TRBJ1-5 TRBV19 . few TGTGCCAGTAGTGCCAGACAGTACCCTAGCAATCAGCCCCAGCATTTT CASSARQYPSNQPQHF
TRBJ2-7 TRBV7-6 . few TGTGCCAGCACGGGGCAGGAAACACCCTACGAGCAGTACTTC CASTGQETPYEQYF